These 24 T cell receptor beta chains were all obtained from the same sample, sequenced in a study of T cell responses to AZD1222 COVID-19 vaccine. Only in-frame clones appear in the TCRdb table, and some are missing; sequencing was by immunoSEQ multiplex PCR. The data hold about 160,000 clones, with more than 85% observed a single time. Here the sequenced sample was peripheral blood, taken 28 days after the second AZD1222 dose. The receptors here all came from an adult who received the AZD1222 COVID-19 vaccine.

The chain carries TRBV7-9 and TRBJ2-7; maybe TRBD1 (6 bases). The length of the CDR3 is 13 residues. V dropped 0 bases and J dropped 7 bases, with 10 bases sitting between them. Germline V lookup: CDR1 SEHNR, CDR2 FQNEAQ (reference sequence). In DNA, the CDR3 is TGTGCCAGCAGCTTAGCGCTGGGGGCAGAGCAGTACTTC. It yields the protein CASSLALGAEQYF.

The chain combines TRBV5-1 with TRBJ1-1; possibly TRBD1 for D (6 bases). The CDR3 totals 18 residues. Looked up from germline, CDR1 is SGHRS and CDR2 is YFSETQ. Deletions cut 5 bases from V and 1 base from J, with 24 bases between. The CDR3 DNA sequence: TGCGCCAGCAGTCCTACGGGACAAACCCCAAATTGGAACACTGAAGCTTTCTTT. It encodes CASSPTGQTPNWNTEAFF.

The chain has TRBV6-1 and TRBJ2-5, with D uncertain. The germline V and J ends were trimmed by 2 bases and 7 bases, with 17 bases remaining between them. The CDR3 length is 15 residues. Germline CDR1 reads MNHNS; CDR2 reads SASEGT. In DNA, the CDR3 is TGTGCCAGCAGTGAAAGAGGATCTCAAGGCGCGACCCAGTACTTC. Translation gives CASSERGSQGATQYF.

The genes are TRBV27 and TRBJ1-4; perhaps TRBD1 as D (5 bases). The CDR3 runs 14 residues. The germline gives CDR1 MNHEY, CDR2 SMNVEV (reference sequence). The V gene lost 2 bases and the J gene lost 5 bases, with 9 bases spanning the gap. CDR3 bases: TGTGCCAGCAGTTTAATGGGGGTCAATGAAAAACTGTTTTTT. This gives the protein CASSLMGVNEKLFF.

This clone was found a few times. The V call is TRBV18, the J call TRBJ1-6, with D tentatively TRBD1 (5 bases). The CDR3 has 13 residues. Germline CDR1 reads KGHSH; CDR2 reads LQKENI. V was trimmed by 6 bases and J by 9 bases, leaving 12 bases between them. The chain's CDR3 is CASSLGRLSPLHF. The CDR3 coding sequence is TGTGCCAGCTCCCTGGGACGTCTTTCACCCCTCCACTTT.

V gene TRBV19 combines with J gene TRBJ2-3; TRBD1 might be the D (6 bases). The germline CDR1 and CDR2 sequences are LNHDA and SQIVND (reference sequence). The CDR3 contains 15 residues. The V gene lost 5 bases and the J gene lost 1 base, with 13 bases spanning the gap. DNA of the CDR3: TGTGCCAGTAGTCTCAGCGAGGGGGGCACAGATACGCAGTATTTT. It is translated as CASSLSEGGTDTQYF.

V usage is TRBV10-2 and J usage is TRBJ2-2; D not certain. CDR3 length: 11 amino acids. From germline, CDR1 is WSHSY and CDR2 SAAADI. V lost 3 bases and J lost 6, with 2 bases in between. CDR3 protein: CASSDPGELFF. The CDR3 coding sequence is TGCGCCAGCAGTGACCCCGGGGAGCTGTTTTTT.

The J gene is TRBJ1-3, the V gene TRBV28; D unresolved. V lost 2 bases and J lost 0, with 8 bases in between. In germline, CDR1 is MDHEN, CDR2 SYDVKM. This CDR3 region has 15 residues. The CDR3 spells CASSLGRSSGNTIYF. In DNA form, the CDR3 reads TGTGCCAGCAGTTTAGGGAGAAGCTCTGGAAACACCATATATTTT.

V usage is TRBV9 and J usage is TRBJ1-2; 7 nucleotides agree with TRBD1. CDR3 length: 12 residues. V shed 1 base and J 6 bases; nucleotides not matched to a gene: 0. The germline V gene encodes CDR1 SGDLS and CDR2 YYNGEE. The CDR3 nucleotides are TGTGCCAGCAGCGTACAGGGGGATGGCTACACCTTC. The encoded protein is CASSVQGDGYTF.

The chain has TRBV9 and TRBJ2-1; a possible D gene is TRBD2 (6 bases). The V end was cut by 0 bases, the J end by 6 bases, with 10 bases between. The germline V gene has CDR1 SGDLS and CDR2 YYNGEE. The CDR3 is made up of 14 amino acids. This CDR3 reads CASSVASGSNEQFF. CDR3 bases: TGTGCCAGCAGCGTAGCCTCCGGGAGCAATGAGCAGTTCTTC. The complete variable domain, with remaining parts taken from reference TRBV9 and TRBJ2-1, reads DSGVTQTPKHLITATGQRVTLRCSPRSGDLSVYWYQQSLDQGLQFLIQYYNGEERAKGNILERFSAQQFPDLHSELNLSSLELGDSALYFCASSVASGSNEQFFGPGTRLTVL.

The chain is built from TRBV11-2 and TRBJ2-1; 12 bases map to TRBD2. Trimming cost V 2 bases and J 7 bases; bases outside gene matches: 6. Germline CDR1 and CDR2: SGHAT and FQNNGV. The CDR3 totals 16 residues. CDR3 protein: CASSLNLAGGANEQFF. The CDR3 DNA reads TGTGCCAGCAGCTTAAACCTAGCGGGAGGGGCTAATGAGCAGTTCTTC.

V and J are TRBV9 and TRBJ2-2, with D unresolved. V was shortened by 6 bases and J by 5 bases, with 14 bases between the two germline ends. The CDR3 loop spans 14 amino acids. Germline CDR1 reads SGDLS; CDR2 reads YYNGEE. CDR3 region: CASTLDEETGELFF. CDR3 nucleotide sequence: TGTGCCAGCACCCTAGACGAGGAAACCGGGGAGCTGTTTTTT.

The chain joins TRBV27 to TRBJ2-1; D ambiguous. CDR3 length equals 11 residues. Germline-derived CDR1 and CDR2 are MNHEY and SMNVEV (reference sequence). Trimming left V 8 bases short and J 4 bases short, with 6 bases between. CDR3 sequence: CASGRYNEQFF. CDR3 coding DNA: TGTGCCAGCGGCCGGTACAATGAGCAGTTCTTC.

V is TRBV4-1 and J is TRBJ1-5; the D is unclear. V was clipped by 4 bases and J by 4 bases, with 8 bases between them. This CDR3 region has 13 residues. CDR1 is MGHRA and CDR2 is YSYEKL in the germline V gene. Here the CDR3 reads CASSREINQPQHF. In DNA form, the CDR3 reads TGCGCCAGCAGCCGTGAAATAAATCAGCCCCAGCATTTT.

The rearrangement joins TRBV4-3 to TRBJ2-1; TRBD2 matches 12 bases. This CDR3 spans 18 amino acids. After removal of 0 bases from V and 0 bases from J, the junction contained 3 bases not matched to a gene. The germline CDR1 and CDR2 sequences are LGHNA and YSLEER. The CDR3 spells CASSQDSTSGSSYNEQFF. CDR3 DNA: TGCGCCAGCAGCCAAGATTCGACTAGCGGGAGCTCCTACAATGAGCAGTTCTTC.

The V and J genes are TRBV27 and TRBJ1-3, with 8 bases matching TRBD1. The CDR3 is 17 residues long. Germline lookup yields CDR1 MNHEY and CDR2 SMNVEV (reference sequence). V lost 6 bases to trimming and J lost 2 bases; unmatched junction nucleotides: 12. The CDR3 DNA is TGTGCCAGCAGCCCCCGCCGTGGGACAGGTCCTGGAAACACCATATATTTT. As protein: CASSPRRGTGPGNTIYF.

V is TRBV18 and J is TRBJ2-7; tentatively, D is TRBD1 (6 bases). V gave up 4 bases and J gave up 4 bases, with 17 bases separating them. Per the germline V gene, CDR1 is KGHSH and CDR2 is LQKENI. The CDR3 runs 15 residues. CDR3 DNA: TGTGCCAGCTCACACTCTCCGGGACAAGAATACGAGCAGTACTTC. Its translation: CASSHSPGQEYEQYF.

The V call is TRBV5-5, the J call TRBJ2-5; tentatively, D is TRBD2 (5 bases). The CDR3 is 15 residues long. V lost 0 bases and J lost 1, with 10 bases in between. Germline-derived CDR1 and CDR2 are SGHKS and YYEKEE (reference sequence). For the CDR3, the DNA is TGTGCCAGCAGCTTGGGCCAGCGGCCCCAAGAGACCCAGTACTTC. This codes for CASSLGQRPQETQYF.

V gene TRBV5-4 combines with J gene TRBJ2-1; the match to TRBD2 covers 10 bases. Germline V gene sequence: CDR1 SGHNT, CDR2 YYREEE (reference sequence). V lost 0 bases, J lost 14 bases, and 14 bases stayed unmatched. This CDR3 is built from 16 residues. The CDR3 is CASSLAVLAGSFVEFF. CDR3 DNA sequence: TGTGCCAGCAGCTTGGCCGTACTAGCGGGGTCGTTTGTAGAGTTCTTC.

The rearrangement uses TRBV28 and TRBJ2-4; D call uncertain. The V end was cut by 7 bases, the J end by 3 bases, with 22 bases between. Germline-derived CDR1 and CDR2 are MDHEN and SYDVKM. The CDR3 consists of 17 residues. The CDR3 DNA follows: TGTGCCAGCAAACGTCGGCTCTACCGCTTGGGCAAAAACATTCAGTACTTC. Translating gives CASKRRLYRLGKNIQYF.

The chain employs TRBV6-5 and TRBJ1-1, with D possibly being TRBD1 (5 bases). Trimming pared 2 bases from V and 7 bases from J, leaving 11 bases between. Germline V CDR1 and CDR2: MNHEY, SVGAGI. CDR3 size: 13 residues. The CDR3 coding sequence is TGTGCCAGCAGTTACGGGACCGGGGTTGAAGCTTTCTTT. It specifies CASSYGTGVEAFF.

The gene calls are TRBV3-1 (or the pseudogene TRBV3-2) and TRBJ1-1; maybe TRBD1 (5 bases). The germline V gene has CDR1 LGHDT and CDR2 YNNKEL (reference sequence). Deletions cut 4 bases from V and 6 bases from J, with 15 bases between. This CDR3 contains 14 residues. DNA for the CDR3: TGTGCCAGCAGCCGAAAGGGGAGAGGGTCTGAAGCTTTCTTT. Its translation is CASSRKGRGSEAFF.

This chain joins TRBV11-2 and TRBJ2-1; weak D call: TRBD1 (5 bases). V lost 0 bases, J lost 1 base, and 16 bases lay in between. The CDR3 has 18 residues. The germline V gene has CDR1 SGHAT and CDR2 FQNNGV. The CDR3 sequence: CASSLEPQALGSYNEQFF. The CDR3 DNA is TGTGCCAGCAGCTTAGAGCCACAGGCCTTAGGGTCCTACAATGAGCAGTTCTTC. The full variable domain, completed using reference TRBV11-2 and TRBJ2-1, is EAGVAQSPRYKIIEKRQSVAFWCNPISGHATLYWYQQILGQGPKLLIQFQNNGVVDDSQLPKDRFSAERLKGVDSTLKIQPAKLEDSAVYLCASSLEPQALGSYNEQFFGPGTRLTVL.

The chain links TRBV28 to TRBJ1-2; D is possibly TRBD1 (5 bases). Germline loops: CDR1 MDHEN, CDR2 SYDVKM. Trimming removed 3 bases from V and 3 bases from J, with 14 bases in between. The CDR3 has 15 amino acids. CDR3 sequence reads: CASSLGGVTYYGYTF. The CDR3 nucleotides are TGTGCCAGCAGTTTGGGGGGGGTGACCTACTATGGCTACACCTTC.